This TCR beta chain originates from a study of blood T cell repertoires in COVID-19. Original analysis: Scientists estimated how many nucleated cells there were by amplifying reference gene primers. Produced via immunoSEQ multiplex PCR; TCRdb's table is partial and in-frame only. V, J and clone size are taken as reported in that table, and D and trimming were inferred from the DNA itself. The sample carries over 55,000 clones, approximately 80% recorded once. Participants, about 18 to 90 years old, spanned 25 or so US areas. Assignment of participants to cohorts was predicated upon participant-reported clinical history. The receptor was derived from a woman in her forties with acute COVID-19. Material: PBMCs or T cells enriched from blood (not recorded which).

The CDR3 is CASVQGSSYNEQFF. The CDR3 DNA reads TGTGCCAGCGTTCAGGGGAGCTCCTACAATGAGCAGTTCTTC. The chain combines TRBV6-5 with TRBJ2-1; D possibly corresponds to TRBD1 (6 bases). The germline V gene encodes CDR1 MNHEY and CDR2 SVGAGI. The CDR3 is 14 amino acids. Trimming shortened V by 8 bases and J by 0 bases, and 11 bases separated the two germline ends.